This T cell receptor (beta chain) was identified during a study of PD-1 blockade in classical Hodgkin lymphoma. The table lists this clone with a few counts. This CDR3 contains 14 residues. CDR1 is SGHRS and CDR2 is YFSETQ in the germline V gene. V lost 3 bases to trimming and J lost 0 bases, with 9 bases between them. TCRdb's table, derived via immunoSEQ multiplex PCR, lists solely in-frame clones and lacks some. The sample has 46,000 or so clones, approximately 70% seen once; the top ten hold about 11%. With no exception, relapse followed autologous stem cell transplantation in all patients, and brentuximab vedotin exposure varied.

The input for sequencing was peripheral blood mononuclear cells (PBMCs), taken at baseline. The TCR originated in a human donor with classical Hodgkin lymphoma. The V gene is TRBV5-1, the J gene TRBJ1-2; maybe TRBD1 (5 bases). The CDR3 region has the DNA TGCGCCAGCAGCTCAGGGTTCACTAACTATGGCTACACCTTC. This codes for CASSSGFTNYGYTF.